Following are 23 T cell receptor beta chains from one sample sequenced in a study of T cell changes during pregnancy in multiple sclerosis. Method: immunoSEQ multiplex PCR; TCRdb's copy keeps in-frame clones and lacks some. Altogether under 85,000 clones are present, over 80% being singletons, with the ten largest covering more than 0.45%. The sample here was CD4+ T cells from peripheral blood mononuclear cells, taken in the second trimester of pregnancy. The receptor set was obtained from a female donor with multiple sclerosis, enrolled in a pregnancy study.

V is TRBV7-9 and J is TRBJ2-5; the D gene is possibly TRBD2 (6 bases). From germline, CDR1 is SEHNR and CDR2 FQNEAQ (reference sequence). CDR3 size: 15 residues. Trimming took 0 bases from V and 4 from J, leaving 12 bases between them. The CDR3 loop is CASSLAGGVRETQYF. CDR3 nucleotide sequence: TGTGCCAGCAGCTTAGCCGGGGGAGTGAGAGAGACCCAGTACTTC.

This chain connects TRBV14 to TRBJ1-2, with D unresolved. CDR3 length: 13 residues. V lost 1 base and J 3 bases, leaving 6 bases between the germline ends. The germline V gene encodes CDR1 SGHDN and CDR2 FVKESK. The chain's CDR3 is CASSQVRDYGYTF. For the CDR3, the DNA is TGTGCCAGCAGCCAAGTACGGGACTATGGCTACACCTTC.

The rearrangement joins TRBV27 to TRBJ1-2; the D gene is possibly TRBD1 (6 bases). V gave up 1 base and J gave up 8 bases, with 11 bases separating them. This CDR3 has 13 amino acids. Germline V CDR1 and CDR2: MNHEY, SMNVEV (reference sequence). The CDR3 bases are TGTGCCAGCAGTTTATTGGGGGCCGGGGGCTACACCTTC. Translating gives CASSLLGAGGYTF.

The gene calls are TRBV7-3 and TRBJ1-2; TRBD1 might be the D (6 bases). The CDR3 covers 15 residues. CDR1 and CDR2 (germline): SGHTA, FQGTGA. Trimming removed 5 bases from V and 3 bases from J, with 16 bases in between. CDR3 sequence reads: CASSPQGGQHYGYTF. The CDR3, as DNA: TGTGCCAGCAGCCCCCAAGGTGGACAGCACTATGGCTACACCTTC. Based on the CDR3 plus reference TRBV7-3 and TRBJ1-2, the full variable domain is GAGVSQTPSNKVTEKGKYVELRCDPISGHTALYWYRQSLGQGPEFLIYFQGTGAADDSGLPNDRFFAVRPEGSVSTLKIQRTERGDSAVYLCASSPQGGQHYGYTFGSGTRLTVV.

The chain employs TRBV4-2 and TRBJ2-1; 8 bases are a match to TRBD2. The trim removed 2 bases at V and 8 bases at J, leaving 11 bases unmatched. Germline values: CDR1 LGHNA, CDR2 YNFKEQ. The CDR3 extends over 16 amino acids. CDR3 sequence: CASSQRGTGGWDEQFF. The DNA of the CDR3 is TGTGCCAGCAGCCAACGCGGGACGGGGGGGTGGGATGAGCAGTTCTTC.

The chain uses TRBV18 and TRBJ2-7; 7 nucleotides line up with TRBD1. V lost 3 bases to trimming and J lost 6 bases; unmatched junction nucleotides: 8. In germline, CDR1 is KGHSH, CDR2 LQKENI. The CDR3 sequence is 14 residues long. In DNA, the CDR3 is TGTGCCAGCTCACCCCAGACAGGGAATTCCGAGCAGTACTTC. This sequence encodes CASSPQTGNSEQYF.

The chain uses TRBV4-1 and TRBJ2-1; TRBD2 matches 8 bases. The CDR3 has 15 residues. After removal of 4 bases from V and 7 bases from J, the junction contained 9 bases not matched to a gene. CDR1 and CDR2 from the germline V gene are MGHRA and YSYEKL. CDR3 sequence reads: CASSRGTSITNEQFF. The CDR3 bases are TGCGCCAGCAGCCGAGGGACTAGTATTACGAATGAGCAGTTCTTC.

The J gene is TRBJ1-2, the V gene TRBV6-5, with D perhaps TRBD1 (6 bases). V lost 2 bases to trimming and J lost 4 bases, with 8 bases between them. Germline V CDR1 and CDR2: MNHEY, SVGAGI. The CDR3 length is 13 residues. CDR3 DNA: TGTGCCAGCAGTTACGGACAGAGCTATGGCTACACCTTC. Residues: CASSYGQSYGYTF.

CDR3 nucleotide sequence: TGTGCCAGCAGCCGCAGCAAGGACATTGAAAAACTGTTTTTT. This gives the protein CASSRSKDIEKLFF. The chain joins TRBV7-9 to TRBJ1-4, with D possibly being TRBD1 (5 bases). Trimming took 5 bases from V and 7 from J, leaving 14 bases between them. This CDR3 has 14 residues. Germline CDR1 reads SEHNR; CDR2 reads FQNEAQ (reference sequence).

The chain links TRBV27 to TRBJ1-2; TRBD1 might be the D (6 bases). Germline CDR1 and CDR2: MNHEY and SMNVEV (reference sequence). The length of the CDR3 is 13 residues. Deletions cut 5 bases from V and 5 bases from J, with 12 bases between. The CDR3 DNA is TGTGCCAGCAGTGTTGGACAGCATTATGGCTACACCTTC. Translated: CASSVGQHYGYTF.

The chain carries TRBV29-1 and TRBJ1-1, with TRBD1 identical over 7 bases. Germline lookup yields CDR1 SQVTM and CDR2 ANQGSEA. The CDR3 spans 10 residues. J lost 10 bases, V lost 5 bases, and 4 bases had no gene match. CDR3 nucleotides: TGCAGCGTTCAGGGGGTTGGAGCTTTCTTT. This codes for CSVQGVGAFF.

V usage is TRBV2 and J usage is TRBJ2-7; 8 nucleotides line up with TRBD2. The length of the CDR3 is 14 residues. The trim removed 7 bases at V and 5 bases at J, leaving 10 bases unmatched. CDR1 SNHLY and CDR2 FYNNEI come from the germline V gene. For the CDR3, the DNA is TGTGCCAGCAACCAAATAGGGCGGGAGGACGAGCAGTACTTC. Its protein is CASNQIGREDEQYF.

The chain couples TRBV12-5 to TRBJ1-1, with a possible D match to TRBD1 (5 bases). The CDR3 runs to 13 residues. Per the germline V gene, CDR1 is LGHNT and CDR2 is FRNRAP. V lost 6 bases and J 4 bases, leaving 12 bases between the germline ends. The CDR3 spells CASGFGGGTEAFF. The CDR3 DNA reads TGTGCTAGTGGCTTTGGGGGGGGCACTGAAGCTTTCTTT. Together with reference TRBV12-5 and TRBJ1-1, the CDR3 gives the full variable domain: DARVTQTPRHKVTEMGQEVTMRCQPILGHNTVFWYRQTMMQGLELLAYFRNRAPLDDSGMPKDRFSAEMPDATLATLKIQPSEPRDSAVYFCASGFGGGTEAFFGQGTRLTVV.

This rearrangement joins TRBV19 to TRBJ1-5; 7 bases align to TRBD1. In germline, CDR1 is LNHDA, CDR2 SQIVND (reference sequence). CDR3 size: 14 residues. With 7 bases clipped from V and 1 base from J, the junction kept 4 bases outside the gene matches. The CDR3 here is CASKADRSNQPQHF. In DNA, the CDR3 is TGTGCCAGTAAGGCGGACAGGAGCAATCAGCCCCAGCATTTT.

CDR3 sequence (DNA): TGTGCCAGCAGCTTCAATAATTCACCCCTCCACTTT. It encodes CASSFNNSPLHF. The V gene is TRBV7-2, the J gene TRBJ1-6; no clear D gene. Germline loops: CDR1 SGHTA, CDR2 FQGNSA. Trimming pared 3 bases from V and 5 bases from J, leaving 2 bases between. The CDR3 covers 12 residues.

Comment on this clone: A much bigger clone sits one base away, suggesting this may be a read error. The chain couples TRBV7-6 to TRBJ1-1; D is unresolved. Germline V lookup: CDR1 SGHVS, CDR2 FNYEAQ. Trimming stripped 1 base from V and 1 base from J, with 4 bases between. The CDR3 runs to 13 residues. CDR3 protein: CASSLDRNTEAFF. The CDR3 nucleotides read TGTGCCAGCAGCTTAGACAGGAACACTGAAGCTTTCTTT.

V is TRBV5-6 and J is TRBJ1-5, with D perhaps matching TRBD1 (5 bases). The CDR3 extends over 15 amino acids. Germline CDR1 is SGHDT and CDR2 is YYEEEE. V was clipped by 2 bases and J by 4 bases, with 13 bases between them. CDR3 loop: CASSFSVRANQPQHF. In DNA form, the CDR3 reads TGTGCCAGCAGCTTTAGTGTCAGGGCTAATCAGCCCCAGCATTTT.

In nucleotides, the CDR3 is TGTGCCAGCAGCTTAGAAGCGGGGGCTTCCTACAATGAGCAGTTCTTC. Amino acids: CASSLEAGASYNEQFF. This chain connects TRBV11-2 to TRBJ2-1, with TRBD2 matching 8 bases. The V gene's germline CDR1 is SGHAT and CDR2 FQNNGV. This CDR3 region has 16 residues. V shed 0 bases, J shed 1 base, and the junction held 2 bases outside the gene matches.

This chain connects TRBV5-1 to TRBJ1-4; D unclear. The CDR3 loop spans 17 amino acids. The V end lost 1 base, the J end lost 8 bases, and 21 bases lay between the germline ends. Germline V gives CDR1 SGHRS, CDR2 YFSETQ. This CDR3 reads CASSLNNRLSFGEKLFF. CDR3 bases: TGCGCCAGCAGCTTGAACAACCGACTGTCCTTTGGGGAAAAACTGTTTTTT.

This chain links TRBV19 with TRBJ1-5, with D hard to call. With 5 bases removed from V and 2 bases from J, the gap between germline ends came to 10 bases. CDR1 is LNHDA and CDR2 is SQIVND in the germline V gene (reference sequence). The CDR3 runs 14 residues. CDR3 coding DNA: TGTGCCAGTAGTCGAGGTTTTGGCAATCAGCCCCAGCATTTT. This translates into CASSRGFGNQPQHF.

Concerning this clone itself: Different DNA sequences within this sample yield the same CDR3. This chain uses TRBV10-3 with TRBJ2-7, with D unclear. V lost 3 bases and J lost 2, with 2 bases in between. In germline, CDR1 is ENHRY, CDR2 SYGVKD. The CDR3 loop spans 11 amino acids. CDR3 bases: TGTGCCATCAGTGACACCTACGAGCAGTACTTC. The encoded protein is CAISDTYEQYF.

The V and J genes are TRBV7-8 and TRBJ2-7; 10 nucleotides agree with TRBD2. The germline V gene encodes CDR1 SGHVS and CDR2 FQNEAQ. The CDR3 runs to 17 residues. J gave up 2 bases and V 4 bases, and 11 bases lay outside the gene matches. The CDR3 protein is CASSWSSSGSSTYEQYF. The DNA for the CDR3 is TGTGCCAGCAGCTGGTCGTCTAGCGGGAGTTCTACCTACGAGCAGTACTTC. Complete variable domain (other parts from reference TRBV7-8 and TRBJ2-7): GAGVSQSPRYKVAKRGQDVALRCDPISGHVSLFWYQQALGQGPEFLTYFQNEAQLDKSGLPSDRFFAERPEGSVSTLKIQRTQQEDSAVYLCASSWSSSGSSTYEQYFGPGTRLTVT.

This clone was seen only a few times. The chain employs TRBV7-2 and TRBJ2-7, with D perhaps matching TRBD1 (5 bases). The CDR3 length is 12 residues. CDR1 and CDR2 (germline): SGHTA, FQGNSA. Trimming removed 5 bases from V and 5 bases from J, with 10 bases in between. The DNA for the CDR3 is TGTGCCAGCAGCCTCAGGGTTAACGAGCAGTACTTC. Translated, it gives CASSLRVNEQYF. Together with reference TRBV7-2 and TRBJ2-7, the CDR3 gives the full variable domain: GAGVSQSPSNKVTEKGKDVELRCDPISGHTALYWYRQSLGQGLEFLIYFQGNSAPDKSGLPSDRFSAERTGGSVSTLTIQRTQQEDSAVYLCASSLRVNEQYFGPGTRLTVT.